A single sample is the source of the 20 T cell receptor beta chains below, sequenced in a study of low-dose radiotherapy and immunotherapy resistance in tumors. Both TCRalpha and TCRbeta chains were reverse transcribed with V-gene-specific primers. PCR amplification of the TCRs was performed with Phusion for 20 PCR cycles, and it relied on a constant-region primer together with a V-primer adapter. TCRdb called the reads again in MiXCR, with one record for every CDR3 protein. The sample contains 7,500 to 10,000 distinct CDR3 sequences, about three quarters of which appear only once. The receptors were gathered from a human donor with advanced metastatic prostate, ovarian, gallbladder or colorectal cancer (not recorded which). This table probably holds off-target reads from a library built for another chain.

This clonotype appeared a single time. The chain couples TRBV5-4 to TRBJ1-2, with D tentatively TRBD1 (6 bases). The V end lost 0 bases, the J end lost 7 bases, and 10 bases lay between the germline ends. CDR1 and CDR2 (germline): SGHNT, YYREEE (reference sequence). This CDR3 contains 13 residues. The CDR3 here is CASSLGQDVGYTF. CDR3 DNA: TGTGCCAGCAGCTTGGGACAGGATGTTGGCTACACCTTC.

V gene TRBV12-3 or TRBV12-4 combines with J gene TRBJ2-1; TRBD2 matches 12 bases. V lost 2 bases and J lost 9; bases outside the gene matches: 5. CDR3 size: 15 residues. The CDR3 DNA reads TGTGCCAGCAGTTTATTCCTAGCGGGGGGGACTGAGCAGTTCTTC. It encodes CASSLFLAGGTEQFF.

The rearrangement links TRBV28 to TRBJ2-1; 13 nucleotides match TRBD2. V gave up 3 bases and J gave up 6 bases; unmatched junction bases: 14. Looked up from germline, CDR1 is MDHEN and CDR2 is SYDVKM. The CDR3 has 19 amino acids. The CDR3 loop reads CASSFISLRLAGGGNEQFF. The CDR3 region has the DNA TGTGCCAGCAGTTTCATATCTCTCCGACTAGCGGGAGGAGGCAATGAGCAGTTCTTC.

The CDR3 DNA is TGCAGCGTTGTGAAGACAGTAGGTGGCTACACCTTC. This codes for CSVVKTVGGYTF. The rearrangement links TRBV29-1 to TRBJ1-2, with D possibly being TRBD1 (5 bases). Germline V gene lookup returns CDR1 SQVTM and CDR2 ANQGSEA. Deletions cut 4 bases from V and 7 bases from J, with 13 bases between. This CDR3 comprises 12 residues.

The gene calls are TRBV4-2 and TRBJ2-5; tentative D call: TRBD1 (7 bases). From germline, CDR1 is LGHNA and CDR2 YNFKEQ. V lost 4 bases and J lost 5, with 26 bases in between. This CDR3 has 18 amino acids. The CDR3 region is CASSPRPPGGGGSETQYF. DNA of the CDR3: TGTGCCAGCAGCCCGAGACCGCCGGGCGGAGGGGGCTCGGAGACCCAGTACTTC.

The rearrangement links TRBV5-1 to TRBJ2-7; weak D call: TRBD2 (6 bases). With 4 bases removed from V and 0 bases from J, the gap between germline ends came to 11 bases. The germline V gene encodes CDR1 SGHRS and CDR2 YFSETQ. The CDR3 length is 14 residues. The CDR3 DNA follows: TGCGCCAGCAGCCCGATGGGGGGCTCCTACGAGCAGTACTTC. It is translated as CASSPMGGSYEQYF.

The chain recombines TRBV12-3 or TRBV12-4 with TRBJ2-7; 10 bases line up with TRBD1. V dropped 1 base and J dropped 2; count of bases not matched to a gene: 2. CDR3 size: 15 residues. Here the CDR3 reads CASSLGDRGAYEQYF. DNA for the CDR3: TGTGCCAGCAGTTTAGGGGACAGGGGAGCCTACGAGCAGTACTTC.

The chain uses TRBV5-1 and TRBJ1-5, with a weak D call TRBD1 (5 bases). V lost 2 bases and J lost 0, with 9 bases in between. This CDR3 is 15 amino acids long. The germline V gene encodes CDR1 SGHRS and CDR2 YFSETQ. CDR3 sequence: CASSLSGNSNQPQHF. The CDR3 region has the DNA TGCGCCAGCAGCTTATCAGGGAATAGCAATCAGCCCCAGCATTTT. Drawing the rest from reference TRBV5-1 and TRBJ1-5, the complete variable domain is KAGVTQTPRYLIKTRGQQVTLSCSPISGHRSVSWYQQTPGQGLQFLFEYFSETQRNKGNFPGRFSGRQFSNSRSEMNVSTLELGDSALYLCASSLSGNSNQPQHFGDGTRLSIL.

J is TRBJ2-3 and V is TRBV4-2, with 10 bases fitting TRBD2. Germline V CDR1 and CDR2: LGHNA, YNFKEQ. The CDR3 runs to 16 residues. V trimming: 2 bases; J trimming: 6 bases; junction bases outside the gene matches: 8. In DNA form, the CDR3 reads TGTGCCAGCAGCCAACCTATAGCGGGAGGCCTCGATACGCAGTATTTT. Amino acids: CASSQPIAGGLDTQYF.

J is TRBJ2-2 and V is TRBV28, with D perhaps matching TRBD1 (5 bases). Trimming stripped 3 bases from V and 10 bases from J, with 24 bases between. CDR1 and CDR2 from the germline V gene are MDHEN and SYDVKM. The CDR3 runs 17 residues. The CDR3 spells CASSFGGDSLLGEELFF. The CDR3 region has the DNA TGTGCCAGCAGTTTTGGCGGAGACAGCTTACTTGGGGAGGAGCTGTTTTTT.

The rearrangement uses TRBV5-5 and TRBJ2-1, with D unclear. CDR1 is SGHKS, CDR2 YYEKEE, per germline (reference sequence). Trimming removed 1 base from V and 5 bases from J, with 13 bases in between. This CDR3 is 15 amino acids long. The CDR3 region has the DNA TGTGCCAGCAGCTTGTCGTTTCTACGGAACAATGAGCAGTTCTTC. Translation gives CASSLSFLRNNEQFF.

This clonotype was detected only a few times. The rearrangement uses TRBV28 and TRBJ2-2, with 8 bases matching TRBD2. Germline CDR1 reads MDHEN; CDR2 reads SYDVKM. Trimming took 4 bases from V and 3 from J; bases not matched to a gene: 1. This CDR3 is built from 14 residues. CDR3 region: CASSSSGHTGELFF. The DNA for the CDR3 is TGTGCCAGCAGTTCTAGCGGGCACACCGGGGAGCTGTTTTTT.

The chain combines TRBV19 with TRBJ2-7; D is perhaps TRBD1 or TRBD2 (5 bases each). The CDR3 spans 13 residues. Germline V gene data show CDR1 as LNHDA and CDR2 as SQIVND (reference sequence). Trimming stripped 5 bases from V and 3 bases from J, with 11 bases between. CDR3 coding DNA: TGTGCCAGTAGTGCTGGGGGTGTCTACGAGCAGTACTTC. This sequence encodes CASSAGGVYEQYF.

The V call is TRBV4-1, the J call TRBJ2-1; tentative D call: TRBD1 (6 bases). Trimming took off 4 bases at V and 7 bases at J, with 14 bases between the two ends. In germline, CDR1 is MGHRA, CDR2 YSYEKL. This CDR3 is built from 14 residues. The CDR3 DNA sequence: TGCGCCAGCAGCCCACACCCTACAGGGAATGAGCAGTTCTTC. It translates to CASSPHPTGNEQFF.

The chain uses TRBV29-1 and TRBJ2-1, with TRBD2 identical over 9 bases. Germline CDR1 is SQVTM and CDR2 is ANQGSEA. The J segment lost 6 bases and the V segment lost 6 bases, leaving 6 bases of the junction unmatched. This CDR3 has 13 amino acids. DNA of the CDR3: TGCAGCGTCGCCGGGACTAGCAGCAATGAGCAGTTCTTC. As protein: CSVAGTSSNEQFF.

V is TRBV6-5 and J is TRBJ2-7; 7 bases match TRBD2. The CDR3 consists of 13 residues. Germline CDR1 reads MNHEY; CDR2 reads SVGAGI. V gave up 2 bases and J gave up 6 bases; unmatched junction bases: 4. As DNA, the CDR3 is TGTGCCAGCAGTTACGGGACTATCGGCGAGCAGTACTTC. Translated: CASSYGTIGEQYF.

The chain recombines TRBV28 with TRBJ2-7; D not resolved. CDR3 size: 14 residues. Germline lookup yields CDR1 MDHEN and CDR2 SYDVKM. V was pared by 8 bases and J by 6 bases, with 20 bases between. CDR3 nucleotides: TGTGCCAGCGGATTGATGTCCAGGACCTCCGAGCAGTACTTC. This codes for CASGLMSRTSEQYF.

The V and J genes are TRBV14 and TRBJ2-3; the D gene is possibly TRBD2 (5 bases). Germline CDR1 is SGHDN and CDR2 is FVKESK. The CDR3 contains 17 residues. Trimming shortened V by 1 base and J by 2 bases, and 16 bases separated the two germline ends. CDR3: CASSQGFEGKFTDTQYF. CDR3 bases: TGTGCCAGCAGCCAAGGATTTGAGGGAAAATTCACAGATACGCAGTATTTT.

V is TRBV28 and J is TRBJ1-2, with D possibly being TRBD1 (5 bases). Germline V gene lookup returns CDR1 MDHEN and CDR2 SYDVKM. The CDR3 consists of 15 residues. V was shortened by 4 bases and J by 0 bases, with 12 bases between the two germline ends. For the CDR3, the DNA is TGTGCCAGCAGTTGGGGGACCCTTGCTAACTATGGCTACACCTTC. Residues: CASSWGTLANYGYTF.

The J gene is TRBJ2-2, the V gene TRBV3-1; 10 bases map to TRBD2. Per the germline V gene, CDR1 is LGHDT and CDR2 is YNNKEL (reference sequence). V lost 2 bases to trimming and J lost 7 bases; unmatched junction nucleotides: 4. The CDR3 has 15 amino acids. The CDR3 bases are TGTGCCAGCAGCCAAACTAGCGGGAATGGCGGGGAGCTGTTTTTT. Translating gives CASSQTSGNGGELFF. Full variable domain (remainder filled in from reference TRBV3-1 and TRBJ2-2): DTAVSQTPKYLVTQMGNDKSIKCEQNLGHDTMYWYKQDSKKFLKIMFSYNNKELIINETVPNRFSPKSPDKAHLNLHINSLELGDSAVYFCASSQTSGNGGELFFGEGSRLTVL.